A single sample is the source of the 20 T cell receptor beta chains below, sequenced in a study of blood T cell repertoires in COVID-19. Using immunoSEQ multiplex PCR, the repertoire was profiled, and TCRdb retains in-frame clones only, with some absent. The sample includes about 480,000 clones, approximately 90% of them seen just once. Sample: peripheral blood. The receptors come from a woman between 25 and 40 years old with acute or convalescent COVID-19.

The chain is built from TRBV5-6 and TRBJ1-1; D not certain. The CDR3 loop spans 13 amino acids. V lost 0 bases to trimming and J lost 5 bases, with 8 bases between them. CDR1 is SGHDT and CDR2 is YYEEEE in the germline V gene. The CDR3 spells CASSLDRRTEAFF. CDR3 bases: TGTGCCAGCAGCTTGGATCGGAGGACTGAAGCTTTCTTT. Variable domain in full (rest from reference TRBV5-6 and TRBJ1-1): DAGVTQSPTHLIKTRGQQVTLRCSPKSGHDTVSWYQQALGQGPQFIFQYYEEEERQRGNFPDRFSGHQFPNYSSELNVNALLLGDSALYLCASSLDRRTEAFFGQGTRLTVV.

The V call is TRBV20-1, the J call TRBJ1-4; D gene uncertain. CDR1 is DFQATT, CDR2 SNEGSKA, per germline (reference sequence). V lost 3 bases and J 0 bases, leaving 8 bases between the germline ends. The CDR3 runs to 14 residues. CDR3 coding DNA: TGCAGTGCTAGTTCGGGAACAACTAATGAAAAACTGTTTTTT. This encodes CSASSGTTNEKLFF.

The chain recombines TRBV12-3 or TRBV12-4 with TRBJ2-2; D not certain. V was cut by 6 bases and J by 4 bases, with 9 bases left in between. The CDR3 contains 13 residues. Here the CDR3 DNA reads TGTGCCAGCAGCCGGTCCCTCACCGGGGAGCTGTTTTTT. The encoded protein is CASSRSLTGELFF.

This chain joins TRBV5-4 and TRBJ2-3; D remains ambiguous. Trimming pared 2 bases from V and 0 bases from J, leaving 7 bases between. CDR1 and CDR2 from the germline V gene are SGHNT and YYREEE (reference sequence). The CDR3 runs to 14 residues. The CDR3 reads CASSFPQSTDTQYF. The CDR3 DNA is TGTGCCAGCAGCTTTCCCCAGAGCACAGATACGCAGTATTTT.

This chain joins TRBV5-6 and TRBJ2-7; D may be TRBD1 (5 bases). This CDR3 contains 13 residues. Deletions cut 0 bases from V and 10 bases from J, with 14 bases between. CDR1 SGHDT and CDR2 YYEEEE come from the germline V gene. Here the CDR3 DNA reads TGTGCCAGCAGCTTGGGACAGAGCACGTTTCAGTACTTC. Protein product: CASSLGQSTFQYF. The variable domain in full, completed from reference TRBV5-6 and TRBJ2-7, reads DAGVTQSPTHLIKTRGQQVTLRCSPKSGHDTVSWYQQALGQGPQFIFQYYEEEERQRGNFPDRFSGHQFPNYSSELNVNALLLGDSALYLCASSLGQSTFQYFGPGTRLTVT.

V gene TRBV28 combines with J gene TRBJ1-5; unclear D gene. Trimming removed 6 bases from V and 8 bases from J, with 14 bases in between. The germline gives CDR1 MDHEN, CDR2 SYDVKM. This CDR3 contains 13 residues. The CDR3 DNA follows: TGTGCCAGCAGACCGGGGATCATTGAGCCCCAGCATTTT. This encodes CASRPGIIEPQHF.

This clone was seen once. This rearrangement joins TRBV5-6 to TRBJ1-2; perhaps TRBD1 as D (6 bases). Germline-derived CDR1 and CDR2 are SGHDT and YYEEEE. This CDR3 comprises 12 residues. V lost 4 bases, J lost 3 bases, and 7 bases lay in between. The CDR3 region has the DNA TGTGCCAGCAGCACAGGGCACTATGGCTACACCTTC. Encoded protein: CASSTGHYGYTF.

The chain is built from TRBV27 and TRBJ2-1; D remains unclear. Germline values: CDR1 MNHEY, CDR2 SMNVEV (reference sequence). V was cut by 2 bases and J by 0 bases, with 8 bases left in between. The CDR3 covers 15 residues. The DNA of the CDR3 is TGTGCCAGCAGTTTACAAGCGAGCTCCTACAATGAGCAGTTCTTC. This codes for CASSLQASSYNEQFF.

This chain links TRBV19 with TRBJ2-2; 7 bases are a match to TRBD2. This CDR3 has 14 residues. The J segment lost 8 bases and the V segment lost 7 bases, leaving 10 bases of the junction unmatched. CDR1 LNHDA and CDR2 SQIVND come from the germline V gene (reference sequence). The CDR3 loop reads CASNVGGFRGELFF. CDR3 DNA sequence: TGTGCCAGTAACGTGGGGGGGTTCAGAGGGGAGCTGTTTTTT.

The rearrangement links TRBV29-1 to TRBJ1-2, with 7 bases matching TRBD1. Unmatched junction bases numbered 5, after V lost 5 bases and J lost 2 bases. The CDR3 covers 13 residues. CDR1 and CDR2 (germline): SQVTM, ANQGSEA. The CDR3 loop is CSVRQGLNYGYTF. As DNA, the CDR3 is TGCAGCGTTCGACAGGGACTCAACTATGGCTACACCTTC. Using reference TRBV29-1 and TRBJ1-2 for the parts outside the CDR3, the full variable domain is SAVISQKPSRDICQRGTSLTIQCQVDSQVTMMFWYRQQPGQSLTLIATANQGSEATYESGFVIDKFPISRPNLTFSTLTVSNMSPEDSSIYLCSVRQGLNYGYTFGSGTRLTVV.

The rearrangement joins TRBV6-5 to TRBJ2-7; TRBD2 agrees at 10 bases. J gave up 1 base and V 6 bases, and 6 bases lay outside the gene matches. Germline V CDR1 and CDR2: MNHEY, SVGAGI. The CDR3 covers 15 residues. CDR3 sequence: CASRVTSGYSYEQYF. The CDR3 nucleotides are TGTGCCAGCAGGGTGACTAGCGGGTATTCCTACGAGCAGTACTTC.

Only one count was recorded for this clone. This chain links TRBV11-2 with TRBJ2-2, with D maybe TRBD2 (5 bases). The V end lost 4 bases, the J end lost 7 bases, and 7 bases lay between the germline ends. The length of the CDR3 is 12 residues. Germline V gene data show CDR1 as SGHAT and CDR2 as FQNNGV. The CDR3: CASSWGVGELFF. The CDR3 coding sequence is TGTGCCAGCAGCTGGGGAGTCGGGGAGCTGTTTTTT.

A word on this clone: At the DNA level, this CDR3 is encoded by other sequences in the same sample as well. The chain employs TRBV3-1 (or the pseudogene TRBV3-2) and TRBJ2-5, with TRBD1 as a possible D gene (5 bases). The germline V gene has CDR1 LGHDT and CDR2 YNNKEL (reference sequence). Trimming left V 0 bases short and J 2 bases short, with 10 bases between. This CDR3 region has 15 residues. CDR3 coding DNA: TGTGCCAGCAGCCAAGATCACAGGAATCAAGAGACCCAGTACTTC. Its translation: CASSQDHRNQETQYF.

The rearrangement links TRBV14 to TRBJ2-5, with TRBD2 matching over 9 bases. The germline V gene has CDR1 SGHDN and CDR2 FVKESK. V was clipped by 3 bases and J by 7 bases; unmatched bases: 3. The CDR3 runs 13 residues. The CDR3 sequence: CASSHLAGATQYF. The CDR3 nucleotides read TGTGCCAGCAGCCATTTAGCGGGAGCGACCCAGTACTTC.

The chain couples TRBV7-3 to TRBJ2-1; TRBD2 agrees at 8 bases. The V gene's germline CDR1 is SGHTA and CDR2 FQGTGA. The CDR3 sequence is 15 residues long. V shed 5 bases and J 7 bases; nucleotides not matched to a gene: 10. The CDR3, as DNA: TGTGCCAGCAGCCCCTACGGGGGGGGCAGGAATGAGCAGTTCTTC. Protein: CASSPYGGGRNEQFF. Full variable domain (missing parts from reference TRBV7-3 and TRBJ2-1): GAGVSQTPSNKVTEKGKYVELRCDPISGHTALYWYRQSLGQGPEFLIYFQGTGAADDSGLPNDRFFAVRPEGSVSTLKIQRTERGDSAVYLCASSPYGGGRNEQFFGPGTRLTVL.

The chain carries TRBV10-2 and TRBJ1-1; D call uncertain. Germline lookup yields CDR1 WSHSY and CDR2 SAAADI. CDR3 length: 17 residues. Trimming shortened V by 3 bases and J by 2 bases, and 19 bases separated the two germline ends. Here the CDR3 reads CASSDWKPDSTNTEAFF. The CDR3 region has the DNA TGCGCCAGCAGTGATTGGAAGCCTGACTCGACTAACACTGAAGCTTTCTTT.

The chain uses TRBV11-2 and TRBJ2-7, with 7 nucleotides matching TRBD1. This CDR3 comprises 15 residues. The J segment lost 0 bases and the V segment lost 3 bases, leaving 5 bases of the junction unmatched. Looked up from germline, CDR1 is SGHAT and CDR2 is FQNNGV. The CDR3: CASSLGQSFSYEQYF. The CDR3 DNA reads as TGTGCCAGCAGCTTGGGACAGTCTTTCTCCTACGAGCAGTACTTC.

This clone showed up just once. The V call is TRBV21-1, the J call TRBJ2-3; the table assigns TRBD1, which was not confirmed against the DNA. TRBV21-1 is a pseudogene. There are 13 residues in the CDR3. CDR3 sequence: CASSKPDTDTQYF. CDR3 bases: TGTGCCAGCAGCAAGCCAGACACAGATACGCAGTATTTT.

The CDR3 region is CASSISRYSNQPQHF. CDR3 sequence (DNA): TGTGCCAGCAGCATCAGTCGTTATAGCAATCAGCCCCAGCATTTT. The gene calls are TRBV6-5 and TRBJ1-5; no clear D gene. Germline V lookup: CDR1 MNHEY, CDR2 SVGAGI. This CDR3 is built from 15 residues. The ends were cut back, 6 bases at V and 0 bases at J, with 12 bases in the middle.

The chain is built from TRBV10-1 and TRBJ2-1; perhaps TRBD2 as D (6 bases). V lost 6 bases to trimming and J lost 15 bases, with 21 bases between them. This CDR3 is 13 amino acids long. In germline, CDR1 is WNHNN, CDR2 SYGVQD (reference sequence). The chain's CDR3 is CASSSTGTPNLFF. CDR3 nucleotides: TGCGCCAGCAGCTCAACCGGGACTCCCAATTTGTTCTTC.